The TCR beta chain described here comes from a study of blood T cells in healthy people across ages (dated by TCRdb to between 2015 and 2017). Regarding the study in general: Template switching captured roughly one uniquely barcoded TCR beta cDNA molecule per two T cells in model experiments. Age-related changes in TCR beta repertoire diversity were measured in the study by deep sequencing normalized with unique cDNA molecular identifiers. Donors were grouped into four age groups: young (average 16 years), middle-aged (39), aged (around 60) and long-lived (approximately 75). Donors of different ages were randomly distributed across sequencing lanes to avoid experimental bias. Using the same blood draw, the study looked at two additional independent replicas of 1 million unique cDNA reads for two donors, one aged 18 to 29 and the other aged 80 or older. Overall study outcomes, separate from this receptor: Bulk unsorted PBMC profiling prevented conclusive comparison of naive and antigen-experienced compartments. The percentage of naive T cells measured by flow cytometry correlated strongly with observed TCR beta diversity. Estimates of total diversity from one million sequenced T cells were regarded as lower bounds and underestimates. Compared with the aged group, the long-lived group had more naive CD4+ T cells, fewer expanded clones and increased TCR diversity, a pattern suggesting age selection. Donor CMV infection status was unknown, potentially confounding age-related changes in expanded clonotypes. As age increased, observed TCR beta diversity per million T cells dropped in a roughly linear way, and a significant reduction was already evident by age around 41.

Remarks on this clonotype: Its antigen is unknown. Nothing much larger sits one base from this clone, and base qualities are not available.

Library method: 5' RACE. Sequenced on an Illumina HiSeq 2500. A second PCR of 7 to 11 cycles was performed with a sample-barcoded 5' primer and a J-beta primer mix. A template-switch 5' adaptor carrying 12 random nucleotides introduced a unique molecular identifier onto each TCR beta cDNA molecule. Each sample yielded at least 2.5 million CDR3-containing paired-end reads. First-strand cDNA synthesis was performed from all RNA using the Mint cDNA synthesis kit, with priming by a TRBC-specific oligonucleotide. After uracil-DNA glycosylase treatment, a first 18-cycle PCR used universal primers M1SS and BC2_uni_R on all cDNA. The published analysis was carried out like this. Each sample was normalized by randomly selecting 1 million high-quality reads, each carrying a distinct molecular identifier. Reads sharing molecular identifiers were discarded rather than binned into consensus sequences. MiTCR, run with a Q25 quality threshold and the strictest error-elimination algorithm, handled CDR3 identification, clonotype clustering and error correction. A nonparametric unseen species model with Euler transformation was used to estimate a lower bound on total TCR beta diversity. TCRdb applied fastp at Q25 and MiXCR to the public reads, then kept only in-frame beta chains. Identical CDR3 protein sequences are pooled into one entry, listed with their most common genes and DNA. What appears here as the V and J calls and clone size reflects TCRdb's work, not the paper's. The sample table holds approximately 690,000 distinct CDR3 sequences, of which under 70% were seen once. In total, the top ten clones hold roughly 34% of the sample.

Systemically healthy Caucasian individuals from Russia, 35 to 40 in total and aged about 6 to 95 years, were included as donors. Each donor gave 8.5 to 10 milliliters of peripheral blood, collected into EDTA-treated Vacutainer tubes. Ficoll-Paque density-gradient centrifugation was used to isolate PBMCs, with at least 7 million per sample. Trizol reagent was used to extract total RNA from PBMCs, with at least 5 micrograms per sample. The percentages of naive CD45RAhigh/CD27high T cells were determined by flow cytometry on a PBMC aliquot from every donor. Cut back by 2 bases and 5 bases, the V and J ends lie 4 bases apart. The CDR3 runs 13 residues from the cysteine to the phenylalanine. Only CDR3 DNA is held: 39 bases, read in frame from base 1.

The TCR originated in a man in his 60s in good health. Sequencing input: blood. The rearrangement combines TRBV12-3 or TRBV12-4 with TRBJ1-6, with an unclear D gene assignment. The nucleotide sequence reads TGTGCCAGCAGTTTACAGGATAATTCACCCCTCCACTTT. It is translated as CASSLQDNSPLHF.